These T cell receptor beta chains were read from a single sample in a study of blood T cell repertoires in COVID-19. Measured with immunoSEQ multiplex PCR; TCRdb has only the in-frame clones, and not every one. The table records roughly 250,000 clones, about nine tenths of them present only once. Sequencing was performed on PBMCs or T cells enriched from blood (not recorded which). The receptors come from a man aged 45-60 years who had been exposed to COVID-19. The CDR3 runs from the conserved cysteine through the conserved F or W. A D gene is named only where the DNA matches it firmly. Only part of the rows carry a size: once, few, many, or a class if the clone is expanded.

TRBV5-1	TRBJ1-1	-	TRBD1	TGCGCCAGCAGCGTAGGGACAGGGGAATATGACACTGAAGCTTTCTTT	CASSVGTGEYDTEAFF
TRBV7-2	TRBJ2-1	-	TRBD2	TGTGCCAGCAGCTTAGAAGGACTAGCGGGAGGTGTTTGGAATGAGCAGTTCTTC	CASSLEGLAGGVWNEQFF
TRBV7-9	TRBJ1-2	-	-	TGTGCCAGCAGCTTAGACAGTTACTATGGCTACACCTTC	CASSLDSYYGYTF
TRBV19	TRBJ1-5	-	TRBD1	TGTGCCAGTAGTGGGCGGGACAGCGAGAATCAGCCCCAGCATTTT	CASSGRDSENQPQHF
TRBV5-8	TRBJ1-1	-	-	TGTGCCAGCAGCCCCAGACAGAACACTGAAGCTTTCTTT	CASSPRQNTEAFF
TRBV2	TRBJ2-7	-	-	TGTGCCAGCCGCGAAGGGGGGGACTACTCCTACGAGCAGTACTTC	CASREGGDYSYEQYF
TRBV27	TRBJ2-7	once	TRBD1	TGTGCCAGCAGTCGACAGGGGAGCGAGCAGTACTTC	CASSRQGSEQYF
TRBV5-1	TRBJ2-7	once	-	TGCGCCAGCAGCCCCCTGGGGCAGGGGGGATTCTACGAGCAGTACTTC	CASSPLGQGGFYEQYF
TRBV14	TRBJ1-5	-	TRBD1	TGTGCCAGCAGCCAGGGGACAGGGGGAAATCAGCCCCAGCATTTT	CASSQGTGGNQPQHF
TRBV4-2	TRBJ1-2	few	-	TGTGCCAGCGGCGGGGTACCAGCTAACTATGGCTACACCTTC	CASGGVPANYGYTF
TRBV15	TRBJ2-3	-	TRBD1	TGTGCCACCAGCAGGCGACAGGGGATGCAAGATACGCAGTATTTT	CATSRRQGMQDTQYF
TRBV5-4	TRBJ2-7	few	-	TGTGCCAGCAGCCGAACAGGCCGCTCCTACGAGCAGTACTTC	CASSRTGRSYEQYF
TRBV6-5	TRBJ2-1	-	-	TGTGCCAGCAGCCTCGGGGGTCTATACAATGAGCAGTTCTTC	CASSLGGLYNEQFF
TRBV28	TRBJ1-2	-	-	TGTGCCAGCAGTTTATCCCTCTCAGGGGTAGGTGGCTACATCTTC	CASSLSLSGVGGYIF
TRBV11-2	TRBJ2-5	once	TRBD1	TGTGCCAGCAGCGTAGGGGGCCGGGAGACCCAGTACTTC	CASSVGGRETQYF
TRBV5-1	TRBJ1-1	-	-	TGCGCCAGCAGCTTGGGGGGCTGGGACACTGAAGCTTTCTTT	CASSLGGWDTEAFF
TRBV19	TRBJ2-4	-	TRBD1	TGTGCCAGTAGTCCCGGACAGGGGGCCGCCAAAAACATTCAGTACTTC	CASSPGQGAAKNIQYF
TRBV5-1	TRBJ2-1	-	-	TGCGCCAGCAGCTTGGATTATCGGGTGGCCCAGAACTACAATGAGCAGTTCTTC	CASSLDYRVAQNYNEQFF
TRBV28	TRBJ2-5	-	-	TGTGCCAGCAGTTTGCCGGCAGGCCAAGAGACCCAGTACTTC	CASSLPAGQETQYF
TRBV9	TRBJ2-7	-	-	TGTGCCAGCAGCGTAGACACTAGTGGGGCCTACGAGCAGTACTTC	CASSVDTSGAYEQYF
TRBV6-5	TRBJ2-1	-	-	TGTGCCAGCAGTTACTCGGCTGGTAATACAGCCGAGCAGTTCTTC	CASSYSAGNTAEQFF
TRBV6-6	TRBJ1-1	-	-	TGTGCCAGCATCTGGCCAGGGGCCGACACTGAAGCTTTCTTT	CASIWPGADTEAFF